The 20 T cell receptor beta chains below all came from one sample that was sequenced in a study of T cell repertoires in cytomegalovirus infection. TCRdb analysed the reads with MiXCR anew, one entry per CDR3 protein. The table includes approximately 700,000 distinct CDR3 sequences, about a third detected once. The specimen was PBMCs. The receptors shown here come from a human donor in good health (CMV status not recorded). Some clones in this sample may be carry-over from other donors' samples.

The gene calls are TRBV4-2 and TRBJ2-7; maybe TRBD1 (5 bases). Germline loops: CDR1 LGHNA, CDR2 YNFKEQ. Trimming removed 4 bases at V and 7 bases at J, with 17 bases between. CDR3 length: 14 amino acids. The CDR3 spells CASSPIQAPGEQYF. The CDR3 DNA follows: TGTGCCAGCAGCCCGATACAGGCTCCCGGGGAGCAGTACTTC.

A word on this clonotype: The junction shows a germline mismatch at one end, possibly a read error. The V and J genes are TRBV7-4 and TRBJ2-7; no definite D call. CDR3 length equals 12 residues. Germline lookup yields CDR1 SGHVT and CDR2 SQSDAQ. CDR3 amino acids: CASSSQDLLLHF. The CDR3, as DNA: TGTGCCAGCAGCTCGCAGGACCTCCTGCTGCACTTC.

In this sample, this clonotype turned up a few times. The chain recombines TRBV29-1 with TRBJ2-7; D may correspond to TRBD1 or TRBD2 (5 bases each). The CDR3 is 15 amino acids. V was trimmed by 7 bases and J by 2 bases, leaving 21 bases between them. Germline assignment: CDR1 SQVTM and CDR2 ANQGSEA. This chain's CDR3 is CSAMMVGTKAYEQYF. The CDR3 coding sequence is TGCAGCGCCATGATGGTCGGGACCAAAGCCTACGAGCAGTACTTC.

The J gene is TRBJ2-7, the V gene TRBV28; D call uncertain. Germline V gene sequence: CDR1 MDHEN, CDR2 SYDVKM. The CDR3 length is 15 residues. Trimming took off 7 bases at V and 2 bases at J, with 18 bases between the two ends. The CDR3 region is CASILPADTAYEQYF. In DNA, the CDR3 is TGTGCCAGCATTCTGCCGGCAGATACAGCCTACGAGCAGTACTTC. Combining the CDR3 with reference TRBV28 and TRBJ2-7 gives the whole variable domain DVKVTQSSRYLVKRTGEKVFLECVQDMDHENMFWYRQDPGLGLRLIYFSYDVKMKEKGDIPEGYSVSREKKERFSLILESASTNQTSMYLCASILPADTAYEQYFGPGTRLTVT.

This clonotype was recorded a few times. The J gene is TRBJ1-2, the V gene TRBV11-2; possible D gene TRBD1, 5 bases. This CDR3 has 16 residues. The V and J ends lost 7 bases and 7 bases respectively, with 25 bases between them. CDR1 is SGHAT, CDR2 FQNNGV, per germline. CDR3 sequence: CASTLTGGGSTVGYTF. In DNA form, the CDR3 reads TGTGCCAGCACCCTAACCGGGGGGGGATCAACGGTTGGCTACACCTTC.

Only a few counts were recorded for this clonotype. The V gene is TRBV12-3 or TRBV12-4, the J gene TRBJ2-7, with 8 bases that match TRBD2. CDR3 length: 13 amino acids. The V gene end was trimmed by 1 base and the J gene end by 7 bases; junction bases not matched to a gene: 3. The CDR3 region is CASSLVAGGEQYF. In DNA, the CDR3 is TGTGCCAGCAGTTTAGTGGCGGGGGGTGAGCAGTACTTC.

In this sample, this clonotype turned up a few times. J is TRBJ2-7 and V is TRBV28; 7 bases fit TRBD1. J gave up 7 bases and V 5 bases, and 14 bases lay outside the gene matches. This CDR3 region has 15 residues. CDR1 is MDHEN, CDR2 SYDVKM, per germline. CDR3 residues: CASSRPWTGLGEQYF. The CDR3 bases are TGTGCCAGCAGTAGACCCTGGACAGGCTTGGGGGAGCAGTACTTC.

This clonotype was seen at least ten times. The chain uses TRBV7-2 and TRBJ1-3, with a possible D match to TRBD1 (6 bases). Deletions cut 2 bases from V and 2 bases from J, with 7 bases between. In germline, CDR1 is SGHTA, CDR2 FQGNSA. The CDR3 covers 14 residues. The CDR3 loop is CASSLPGAGNTIYF. Written as DNA, the CDR3 is TGTGCCAGCAGCTTACCAGGGGCTGGAAACACCATATATTTT.

In its sample, this clonotype was seen once. At one end the junction does not follow the germline gene, possibly because of a read error. This sequence joins TRBV7-9 and TRBJ1-1; tentatively, D is TRBD1 (6 bases). The CDR3 consists of 17 residues. The germline V gene has CDR1 SEHNR and CDR2 FQNEAQ (reference sequence). The CDR3 is CDSSFVESAGARDEAFF. CDR3 in DNA: TGTGACAGCAGCTTTGTTGAGTCGGCAGGGGCGAGGGATGAAGCTTTCTTT.

This clonotype was seen repeatedly, ten times or more. This sequence joins TRBV28 and TRBJ1-5; 7 positions agree with TRBD1. The CDR3 is made up of 15 amino acids. Per the germline V gene, CDR1 is MDHEN and CDR2 is SYDVKM. V was clipped by 3 bases and J by 2 bases; unmatched bases: 4. The CDR3 sequence is CASSFDREGNQPQHF. Here the CDR3 DNA reads TGTGCCAGCAGTTTTGACAGGGAGGGCAATCAGCCCCAGCATTTT.

This chain connects TRBV20-1 to TRBJ1-5, with unresolved D. CDR3 size: 9 residues. With 7 bases removed from V and 9 bases from J, the gap between germline ends came to 7 bases. Germline values: CDR1 DFQATT, CDR2 SNEGSKA (reference sequence). CDR3: CSVGRPQHF. CDR3 nucleotides: TGCAGTGTCGGAAGGCCCCAGCATTTT.

The chain has TRBV9 and TRBJ2-5; 11 bases agree with TRBD2. V trimming: 4 bases; J trimming: 0 bases; junction bases outside the gene matches: 11. The germline CDR1 and CDR2 sequences are SGDLS and YYNGEE. The CDR3 consists of 18 residues. The CDR3 reads CASSPLASGGPDQETQYF. The CDR3 DNA follows: TGTGCCAGCAGCCCCCTGGCTAGCGGGGGGCCCGACCAAGAGACCCAGTACTTC.

This clonotype occurred many times. The V call is TRBV7-2, the J call TRBJ2-2; 12 bases line up with TRBD2. This CDR3 comprises 18 residues. In germline, CDR1 is SGHTA, CDR2 FQGNSA. J was trimmed by 5 bases and V by 3 bases; bases with no gene match: 10. CDR3 in amino acids: CASSLLPQTSGRTGELFF. CDR3 DNA sequence: TGTGCCAGCAGCTTGTTGCCCCAGACTAGCGGGAGAACCGGGGAGCTGTTTTTT.

DNA for the CDR3: TGTGCCAGCAGCCATTCTATCGGACAGGGGGCAAACACTGAAGCTTTCTTT. It encodes CASSHSIGQGANTEAFF. The chain recombines TRBV4-2 with TRBJ1-1; 11 nucleotides agree with TRBD1. The CDR3 totals 17 residues. V shed 3 bases and J 2 bases; nucleotides not matched to a gene: 8. Germline-derived CDR1 and CDR2 are LGHNA and YNFKEQ.

CDR3 coding DNA: TGTGCCAGCACCCCAAGGACAGGGGGCCTTCGGGAAAAACTGTTTTTT. As protein: CASTPRTGGLREKLFF. J is TRBJ1-4 and V is TRBV6-5; 11 bases align to TRBD1. The V and J ends lost 7 bases and 8 bases, in that order; junction bases with no gene match: 12. Germline V gene sequence: CDR1 MNHEY, CDR2 SVGAGI. This CDR3 spans 16 amino acids.

The chain uses TRBV12-3 or TRBV12-4 and TRBJ1-5; no clear D gene. This CDR3 has 13 residues. The germline V and J ends were trimmed by 2 bases and 7 bases, with 9 bases remaining between them. The CDR3 spells CASSLQVRQPQHF. The DNA of the CDR3 is TGTGCCAGCAGTTTACAAGTTCGACAGCCCCAGCATTTT.

This clonotype turned up a few times. This chain uses TRBV7-6 with TRBJ1-3; 7 positions agree with TRBD1. The CDR3 is 16 residues long. Trimming took 6 bases from V and 1 from J; bases not matched to a gene: 9. From germline, CDR1 is SGHVS and CDR2 FNYEAQ. The CDR3 protein is CASSSPGQESGNTIYF. The CDR3, as DNA: TGTGCCAGCAGTTCCCCCGGACAGGAGTCTGGAAACACCATATATTTT.

This chain uses TRBV6-1 with TRBJ2-1; 15 positions agree with TRBD2. CDR1 and CDR2 from the germline V gene are MNHNS and SASEGT. The CDR3 runs 20 residues. The V and J ends lost 1 base and 7 bases, in that order; junction bases with no gene match: 14. The CDR3 region has the DNA TGTGCCAGCAGTGAAGTAACCGGACTAGCGGGAGGGCCTCGGAGGAATGAGCAGTTCTTC. Translated: CASSEVTGLAGGPRRNEQFF.

This clonotype has a handful of counts. The genes are TRBV14 and TRBJ1-1, with no clear D. Germline CDR1 and CDR2: SGHDN and FVKESK. This CDR3 has 14 amino acids. Trimming removed 0 bases from V and 9 bases from J, with 14 bases in between. CDR3 nucleotide sequence: TGTGCCAGCAGCCAAGATCTAGATGGGCTCAAAGCTTTCTTT. This translates into CASSQDLDGLKAFF.

The genes are TRBV29-1 and TRBJ1-1; TRBD1 matches at 9 bases. This CDR3 contains 19 residues. Losses at the gene ends were 5 bases for V and 7 bases for J; bases not matched to a gene: 26. Germline lookup yields CDR1 SQVTM and CDR2 ANQGSEA. CDR3 residues: CSVHQFFGGLATGGSEAFF. DNA of the CDR3: TGCAGCGTTCACCAGTTTTTTGGGGGATTGGCGACAGGGGGGAGTGAAGCTTTCTTT.